The source of this T cell receptor (beta chain) is a study of T cell responses to AZD1222 COVID-19 vaccine. Findings of the study overall: No repertoire was sampled before or during the peak T cell response, only after it. Regions 160-218 and 743-854 held dominance among vaccine-associated CD4 TCRs, which spanned spike. Just six AZD1222 recipients were seropositive at baseline.

The germline V gene has CDR1 SGHTS and CDR2 YDEGEE. This CDR3 spans 12 amino acids. With 4 bases removed from V and 7 bases from J, the gap between germline ends came to 9 bases. The protocol was immunoSEQ multiplex PCR, while the TCRdb copy is restricted to in-frame clones and leaves out a portion. This table has approximately 180,000 clones, more than 75% appearing once. The table lists this clone with a count of one. Its specificity is unknown. Second-dose intervals of approximately 4 or approximately 12 weeks were pooled. The genes are TRBV5-8 and TRBJ1-3; maybe TRBD1 (5 bases). The TCR comes from an adult who received the AZD1222 COVID-19 vaccine. The source material was peripheral blood, sampled 28 days after the second AZD1222 dose. The CDR3 nucleotides read TGTGCCAGCAGCCCGACAGTGAACACCATATATTTT. Translation: CASSPTVNTIYF. Looking up the rest from reference TRBV5-8 and TRBJ1-3 gives the full variable domain: EAGVTQSPTHLIKTRGQQATLRCSPISGHTSVYWYQQALGLGLQFLLWYDEGEERNRGNFPPRFSGRQFPNYSSELNVNALELEDSALYLCASSPTVNTIYFGEGSWLTVV.